The next 25 T cell receptor beta chains were all read from a single sample in a study of CD8+ T cells in alopecia areata (dated by TCRdb to the late 2010s). The library was obtained by the immunoSEQ multiplex PCR assay. For TCR sequencing, RNA was extracted from every sample and reverse transcribed into cDNA to serve as template. This immuneACCESS table, as held by TCRdb, lists in-frame sequences with V and J called but not all clones. Of the missing ones, under half trace to an unresolved V gene in checked studies; the others have no known cause. This sample holds roughly 150,000 clones; around 54% were observed only once. About 4.3% of the sample rests with the top ten. The sequencing input was CD4+ T cells sorted from blood. These receptors originate from a human donor in good health.

V usage is TRBV5-1 and J usage is TRBJ2-3, with D perhaps TRBD2 (5 bases). This CDR3 has 14 amino acids. Germline V gene sequence: CDR1 SGHRS, CDR2 YFSETQ. V dropped 2 bases and J dropped 3 bases, with 10 bases sitting between them. This chain's CDR3 is CASSFTGVTDTQYF. The CDR3 bases are TGCGCCAGCAGCTTTACCGGGGTTACAGATACGCAGTATTTT.

V usage is TRBV5-4 and J usage is TRBJ2-3, with D perhaps matching TRBD1 (6 bases). Germline CDR1 is SGHNT and CDR2 is YYREEE (reference sequence). The CDR3 is 16 residues long. Trimming left V 3 bases short and J 2 bases short, with 16 bases between. Here the CDR3 DNA reads TGTGCCAGCAGCTCTACCCGAGGGGGATACACAGATACGCAGTATTTT. Translated, it gives CASSSTRGGYTDTQYF.

CDR3 bases: TGTGCCAGCAGTGTTAATTGGGACCAGCCCCAGCATTTT. Its translation is CASSVNWDQPQHF. The rearrangement joins TRBV6-1 to TRBJ1-5, with D possibly being TRBD1 (5 bases). CDR1 and CDR2 (germline): MNHNS, SASEGT. CDR3 length: 13 residues. V was clipped by 4 bases and J by 7 bases, with 11 bases between them.

The rearrangement joins TRBV5-1 to TRBJ1-1, with unresolved D. This CDR3 spans 13 amino acids. With 0 bases removed from V and 5 bases from J, the gap between germline ends came to 8 bases. Germline lookup yields CDR1 SGHRS and CDR2 YFSETQ. CDR3 in DNA: TGCGCCAGCAGCTTGGAGGGTTGGACTGAAGCTTTCTTT. Translating gives CASSLEGWTEAFF.

The chain recombines TRBV30 with TRBJ1-6; D uncertain. The CDR3 loop spans 13 amino acids. V lost 0 bases, J lost 10 bases, and 10 bases lay in between. In germline, CDR1 is GTSNPN, CDR2 SVGIG (reference sequence). The CDR3 sequence: CAWSVGSSSPLHF. CDR3 coding DNA: TGTGCCTGGAGTGTGGGCTCAAGCTCACCCCTCCACTTT. The full variable domain, its missing parts supplied by reference TRBV30 and TRBJ1-6, is SQTIHQWPATLVQPVGSPLSLECTVEGTSNPNLYWYRQAAGRGLQLLFYSVGIGQISSEVPQNLSASRPQDRQFILSSKKLLLSDSGFYLCAWSVGSSSPLHFGNGTRLTVT.

This clone was counted a few times. The chain recombines TRBV29-1 with TRBJ2-7; D is uncertain. CDR1 SQVTM and CDR2 ANQGSEA come from the germline V gene. V was pared by 5 bases and J by 7 bases, with 12 bases between. The CDR3 runs to 11 residues. The CDR3 nucleotides are TGCAGCGTTAGAAGGGCCGGAGAGCAGTACTTC. This translates into CSVRRAGEQYF.

The chain has TRBV29-1 and TRBJ2-7; no clear D gene. Per the germline V gene, CDR1 is SQVTM and CDR2 is ANQGSEA. CDR3 length: 13 residues. V lost 4 bases and J lost 5, with 15 bases in between. Written as DNA, the CDR3 is TGCAGCGTTGTCCCCACCACTCTAAACGAGCAGTACTTC. As protein: CSVVPTTLNEQYF.

This chain connects TRBV5-4 to TRBJ2-6; maybe TRBD2 (5 bases). This CDR3 is built from 17 residues. V shed 0 bases and J shed 1 base, with 11 bases lying between them. Per the germline V gene, CDR1 is SGHNT and CDR2 is YYREEE (reference sequence). CDR3 loop: CASSLAGRRSGANVLTF. The DNA of the CDR3 is TGTGCCAGCAGCTTGGCCGGGCGGAGGTCTGGGGCCAACGTCCTGACTTTC.

This clone turned up a few times. This chain joins TRBV7-3 and TRBJ1-5, with a tentative D call TRBD1 (6 bases). The CDR3 length is 16 residues. In germline, CDR1 is SGHTA, CDR2 FQGTGA. V lost 5 bases and J lost 7, with 21 bases in between. Here the CDR3 DNA reads TGTGCCAGCAGCACTAGGGGGGCAGACGGATGCCAGCCCCAGCATTTT. It codes for CASSTRGADGCQPQHF. Full variable domain (missing parts from reference TRBV7-3 and TRBJ1-5): GAGVSQTPSNKVTEKGKYVELRCDPISGHTALYWYRQSLGQGPEFLIYFQGTGAADDSGLPNDRFFAVRPEGSVSTLKIQRTERGDSAVYLCASSTRGADGCQPQHFGDGTRLSIL.

This rearrangement joins TRBV28 to TRBJ2-7, with D possibly matching TRBD2 (5 bases). The germline V and J ends were trimmed by 7 bases and 7 bases, with 14 bases remaining between them. Germline V CDR1 and CDR2: MDHEN, SYDVKM. CDR3 length: 12 amino acids. DNA of the CDR3: TGTGCCAGCAAGACCGCCCCGGGGGAGCAGTACTTC. Its protein product is CASKTAPGEQYF.

The J gene is TRBJ1-2, the V gene TRBV11-2; D is possibly TRBD1 (5 bases). In germline, CDR1 is SGHAT, CDR2 FQNNGV. Trimming left V 3 bases short and J 8 bases short, with 10 bases between. The CDR3 sequence is 12 residues long. CDR3: CASSFLGGGYTF. Written as DNA, the CDR3 is TGTGCCAGCAGCTTTCTCGGGGGAGGCTACACCTTC.

This chain uses TRBV29-1 with TRBJ1-4; TRBD1 agrees at 11 bases. Unmatched junction bases numbered 5, after V lost 6 bases and J lost 8 bases. This CDR3 region has 13 residues. In germline, CDR1 is SQVTM, CDR2 ANQGSEA. CDR3 DNA sequence: TGCAGCGTCCGGACAGGGGGCGAGGAAAAACTGTTTTTT. It encodes CSVRTGGEEKLFF. Full variable domain (outside the CDR3, taken from reference TRBV29-1 and TRBJ1-4): SAVISQKPSRDICQRGTSLTIQCQVDSQVTMMFWYRQQPGQSLTLIATANQGSEATYESGFVIDKFPISRPNLTFSTLTVSNMSPEDSSIYLCSVRTGGEEKLFFGSGTQLSVL.

The rearrangement uses TRBV19 and TRBJ2-7, with TRBD1 identical over 7 bases. CDR3 size: 14 residues. Germline assignment: CDR1 LNHDA and CDR2 SQIVND (reference sequence). V lost 7 bases, J lost 6 bases, and 12 bases stayed unmatched. CDR3 nucleotides: TGTGCCAGTACCCCAGGGGGATCTGGCCGCGAGCAGTACTTC. This sequence encodes CASTPGGSGREQYF.

This clone came up a few times. The rearrangement joins TRBV29-1 to TRBJ2-6, with 7 nucleotides matching TRBD1. Germline V gives CDR1 SQVTM, CDR2 ANQGSEA. The J segment lost 12 bases and the V segment lost 4 bases, leaving 9 bases of the junction unmatched. This CDR3 contains 13 residues. CDR3 loop: CSVGETGYSVLTF. In DNA form, the CDR3 reads TGCAGCGTTGGAGAGACAGGGTATAGCGTCCTGACTTTC. The variable domain in full, completed from reference TRBV29-1 and TRBJ2-6, reads SAVISQKPSRDICQRGTSLTIQCQVDSQVTMMFWYRQQPGQSLTLIATANQGSEATYESGFVIDKFPISRPNLTFSTLTVSNMSPEDSSIYLCSVGETGYSVLTFGAGSRLTVL.

This sequence joins TRBV6-6 and TRBJ2-6; D unclear. This CDR3 comprises 14 residues. Trimming took 6 bases from V and 4 from J, leaving 10 bases between them. Germline V gives CDR1 MNHNY, CDR2 SVGAGI (reference sequence). The CDR3 DNA reads as TGTGCCAGCAGCCCGGCGCGGGGGGCCAACGTCCTGACTTTC. It encodes CASSPARGANVLTF.

The chain links TRBV29-1 to TRBJ2-7; 7 positions match TRBD2. J gave up 6 bases and V 4 bases, and 9 bases lay outside the gene matches. The CDR3 covers 13 residues. Per the germline V gene, CDR1 is SQVTM and CDR2 is ANQGSEA. CDR3 in DNA: TGCAGCGTTGCAGCGGGAAATCTTGGCGAGCAGTACTTC. It is translated as CSVAAGNLGEQYF.

The V and J genes are TRBV28 and TRBJ1-1, with D tentatively TRBD1 (6 bases). Trimming removed 0 bases from V and 1 base from J, with 6 bases in between. The CDR3 sequence is 14 residues long. Per the germline V gene, CDR1 is MDHEN and CDR2 is SYDVKM. The CDR3 region is CASSLWGQNTEAFF. CDR3 DNA sequence: TGTGCCAGCAGTTTATGGGGACAGAACACTGAAGCTTTCTTT.

The rearrangement links TRBV20-1 to TRBJ2-1, with 10 bases matching TRBD2. From germline, CDR1 is DFQATT and CDR2 SNEGSKA (reference sequence). CDR3 length: 11 amino acids. V was clipped by 7 bases and J by 6 bases; unmatched bases: 0. The chain's CDR3 is CSGTSGNEQFF. The CDR3 DNA sequence: TGCAGTGGGACTAGCGGCAATGAGCAGTTCTTC.

V is TRBV18 and J is TRBJ2-4; a possible D gene is TRBD1 (6 bases). CDR1 is KGHSH, CDR2 LQKENI, per germline. V shed 6 bases and J shed 5 bases, with 17 bases lying between them. CDR3 length: 15 residues. This CDR3 reads CASSGQLLGENIQYF. The CDR3 DNA is TGTGCCAGCTCCGGACAGCTACTGGGGGAAAACATTCAGTACTTC. Full variable domain (outside the CDR3, taken from reference TRBV18 and TRBJ2-4): NAGVMQNPRHLVRRRGQEARLRCSPMKGHSHVYWYRQLPEEGLKFMVYLQKENIIDESGMPKERFSAEFPKEGPSILRIQQVVRGDSAAYFCASSGQLLGENIQYFGAGTRLSVL.

The V call is TRBV7-9, the J call TRBJ1-1; D remains unclear. From germline, CDR1 is SEHNR and CDR2 FQNEAQ (reference sequence). V lost 5 bases to trimming and J lost 4 bases, with 20 bases between them. The CDR3 is 16 residues long. The CDR3, as DNA: TGTGCCAGCAGCCCCACCTTCGGTAGGCGGGGCACTGAAGCTTTCTTT. Protein: CASSPTFGRRGTEAFF.

V is TRBV9 and J is TRBJ2-7, with D hard to call. V was trimmed by 5 bases and J by 0 bases, leaving 9 bases between them. The CDR3 length is 13 residues. The germline gives CDR1 SGDLS, CDR2 YYNGEE. Here the CDR3 DNA reads TGTGCCAGCAGTTTCGGGTCCTCCTACGAGCAGTACTTC. It translates to CASSFGSSYEQYF.

The chain uses TRBV30 and TRBJ1-5; D is unresolved. CDR1 and CDR2 (germline): GTSNPN, SVGIG (reference sequence). The CDR3 covers 14 residues. V was cut by 0 bases and J by 7 bases, with 13 bases left in between. The CDR3 region is CAWSVFPGRQPQHF. The CDR3 DNA is TGTGCCTGGAGTGTCTTTCCCGGCCGGCAGCCCCAGCATTTT.

The rearrangement uses TRBV2 and TRBJ2-5; D call uncertain. V gave up 11 bases and J gave up 7 bases, with 14 bases separating them. Germline V gene lookup returns CDR1 SNHLY and CDR2 FYNNEI. The CDR3 totals 11 residues. CDR3 nucleotides: TGTGCCCTTTCCACCACCCTGACCCAGTACTTC. This sequence encodes CALSTTLTQYF. The full variable domain, in which reference TRBV2 and TRBJ2-5 provide the parts outside the CDR3, is EPEVTQTPSHQVTQMGQEVILRCVPISNHLYFYWYRQILGQKVEFLVSFYNNEISEKSEIFDDQFSVERPDGSNFTLKIRSTKLEDSAMYFCALSTTLTQYFGPGTRLLVL.

This clone came up once. The J gene is TRBJ1-1, the V gene TRBV29-1; D is unresolved. The V and J ends lost 4 bases and 1 base respectively, with 4 bases between them. This CDR3 is 11 amino acids long. Per the germline V gene, CDR1 is SQVTM and CDR2 is ANQGSEA. The CDR3 region is CSVVWNTEAFF. CDR3 DNA sequence: TGCAGCGTTGTCTGGAACACTGAAGCTTTCTTT.

Only a few counts were recorded for this clone. The gene calls are TRBV5-1 and TRBJ2-7; 8 positions match TRBD2. The trim removed 0 bases at V and 3 bases at J, leaving 5 bases unmatched. The germline V gene encodes CDR1 SGHRS and CDR2 YFSETQ. The CDR3 runs 15 residues. CDR3 loop: CASSLDRSGIYEQYF. The CDR3 DNA sequence: TGCGCCAGCAGCTTGGACCGTAGCGGGATCTACGAGCAGTACTTC.